The 30 T cell receptor beta chains presented below share a single source sample, sequenced in a study of blood T cells in healthy people across ages. PCR was performed a second time for about 7 to 11 cycles using a sample-barcoded 5' primer and a J-beta primer mix. Each CDR3 protein gets one entry after TCRdb re-called the 5' RACE reads with MiXCR. The sample has some 1.5 million distinct CDR3 sequences, about 45% seen once. Sequenced sample: blood. Every receptor here comes from a woman aged 18-30 years in good health.

This chain links TRBV7-9 with TRBJ2-1; maybe TRBD2 (6 bases). Germline CDR1 is SEHNR and CDR2 is FQNEAQ (reference sequence). The V and J ends lost 5 bases and 7 bases respectively, with 15 bases between them. CDR3 length: 14 amino acids. The CDR3 loop reads CASSVSGPRNEQFF. DNA for the CDR3: TGTGCCAGCAGCGTTAGCGGCCCCCGGAATGAGCAGTTCTTC.

The chain carries TRBV13 and TRBJ2-4, with 8 bases fitting TRBD2. The J call is uncertain, as TRBJ2-7 better fits the DNA end. The V gene's germline CDR1 is PRHDT and CDR2 FYEKMQ (reference sequence). The CDR3 has 14 amino acids. CDR3 sequence: CASSLQREYNEQYF. The CDR3 DNA follows: TGTGCCAGCAGCTTACAGCGGGAGTACAACGAGCAGTACTTC.

The chain uses TRBV7-2 and TRBJ2-4; tentative D call: TRBD1 (5 bases). The J call may be incorrect, as the DNA end agrees better with TRBJ2-7. CDR3 length equals 13 residues. Germline CDR1 is SGHTA and CDR2 is FQGNSA. Written as DNA, the CDR3 is TGTGCCAGCAGCCCCAGGACACTCTGCGAGCAGTACTTC. It codes for CASSPRTLCEQYF.

The chain combines TRBV9 with TRBJ2-1; 13 nucleotides align to TRBD2. Per the germline V gene, CDR1 is SGDLS and CDR2 is YYNGEE. This CDR3 is 17 amino acids long. The ends lost 3 bases at V and 2 bases at J; junction bases unmatched: 5. CDR3 DNA: TGTGCCAGCAGCGCCTCAGGGACTAGCGGGGCCTACAATGAGCAGTTCTTC. Amino acid sequence: CASSASGTSGAYNEQFF.

The rearrangement links TRBV13 to TRBJ2-5, with D possibly matching TRBD1 (6 bases). The tail of the sequence fits TRBJ2-7 better, so the J call may be wrong. The CDR3 is 14 amino acids. CDR1 and CDR2 from the germline V gene are PRHDT and FYEKMQ (reference sequence). CDR3 DNA sequence: TGTGCCAGCAGCGTAGCGCAGGGGTTTGACGAGCAGTACTTC. This translates into CASSVAQGFDEQYF.

This clonotype came up many times. The gene calls are TRBV12-3 or TRBV12-4 and TRBJ1-4; D unclear. V lost 6 bases and J lost 0, with 2 bases in between. The CDR3 spans 12 residues. This chain's CDR3 is CASRATNEKLFF. The CDR3 region has the DNA TGTGCCAGCAGGGCAACTAATGAAAAACTGTTTTTT.

The chain is built from TRBV6-6 and TRBJ1-2; 9 positions agree with TRBD1. The CDR3 has 15 amino acids. Germline assignment: CDR1 MNHNY and CDR2 SVGAGI (reference sequence). The V segment lost 6 bases and the J segment 6 bases; nucleotides outside the gene matches: 11. CDR3 coding DNA: TGTGCCAGCAGGGACGTGGAGACAGGGGGAGATGGCTACACCTTC. Protein product: CASRDVETGGDGYTF.

This chain connects TRBV7-2 to TRBJ2-3; TRBD2 agrees at 7 bases. The CDR3 extends over 18 amino acids. Germline trimming cut 2 bases from V and 6 bases from J; bases unmatched to any gene: 17. The germline V gene has CDR1 SGHTA and CDR2 FQGNSA. The CDR3: CASSLFLSGEGHEDTQYF. CDR3 in DNA: TGTGCCAGCAGCTTATTTTTATCGGGGGAGGGCCACGAGGATACGCAGTATTTT.

The chain joins TRBV20-1 to TRBJ2-3, with 8 bases matching TRBD2. V lost 3 bases to trimming and J lost 5 bases; unmatched junction nucleotides: 7. Germline CDR1 and CDR2: DFQATT and SNEGSKA (reference sequence). CDR3 length equals 14 residues. DNA of the CDR3: TGCAGTGCTAGGCGAAGCGGGAGTATAGATACGCAGTATTTT. This translates into CSARRSGSIDTQYF.

This clonotype showed up just a few times. V and J are TRBV7-2 and TRBJ2-5; D possibly corresponds to TRBD2 (5 bases). This CDR3 has 14 residues. With 2 bases removed from V and 0 bases from J, the gap between germline ends came to 7 bases. Germline CDR1 is SGHTA and CDR2 is FQGNSA. CDR3 sequence reads: CASSLRRDQETQYF. In DNA, the CDR3 is TGTGCCAGCAGCTTACGGCGGGACCAAGAGACCCAGTACTTC.

V and J are TRBV4-1 and TRBJ1-1; D gene unclear. This CDR3 has 14 residues. Germline CDR1 MGHRA, CDR2 YSYEKL. V was pared by 1 base and J by 11 bases, with 17 bases between. The CDR3 loop reads CASSQVGEGPTAFF. In DNA form, the CDR3 reads TGCGCCAGCAGCCAAGTTGGAGAGGGCCCGACGGCTTTCTTT.

The V call is TRBV12-3 or TRBV12-4, the J call TRBJ1-1; no clear D gene. Trimming took off 11 bases at V and 4 bases at J, with 17 bases between the two ends. This CDR3 comprises 13 residues. This chain's CDR3 is CAAIGGSSTEAFF. In DNA, the CDR3 is TGTGCCGCCATAGGAGGGTCGAGCACTGAAGCTTTCTTT.

The V gene is TRBV12-3 or TRBV12-4, the J gene TRBJ2-3; maybe TRBD2 (7 bases). CDR3 length equals 14 residues. Trimming took 7 bases from V and 4 from J, leaving 15 bases between them. As DNA, the CDR3 is TGTGCCAGCACCGAAAGGGGGGGCGCAGATACGCAGTATTTT. Translation: CASTERGGADTQYF.

This clonotype appeared a few times. V is TRBV20-1 and J is TRBJ1-2; possible D gene TRBD1, 5 bases. V lost 6 bases and J lost 4, with 21 bases in between. The CDR3 consists of 15 residues. CDR1 is DFQATT, CDR2 SNEGSKA, per germline (reference sequence). CDR3 coding DNA: TGCAGTGCCGACGATGGGGGGGACTGGGGCTATGGCTACACCTTC. Translating gives CSADDGGDWGYGYTF.

The chain has TRBV7-9 and TRBJ2-7; 10 nucleotides match TRBD2. The CDR3 spans 15 residues. V shed 5 bases, J shed 5 bases, and the junction held 9 bases outside the gene matches. The germline gives CDR1 SEHNR, CDR2 FQNEAQ (reference sequence). The CDR3 loop reads CASSTRLAGTDEQYF. CDR3 DNA: TGTGCCAGCAGCACCAGACTAGCGGGTACCGACGAGCAGTACTTC. Filled out from reference TRBV7-9 and TRBJ2-7, the complete variable domain reads DTGVSQNPRHKITKRGQNVTFRCDPISEHNRLYWYRQTLGQGPEFLTYFQNEAQLEKSRLLSDRFSAERPKGSFSTLEIQRTEQGDSAMYLCASSTRLAGTDEQYFGPGTRLTVT.

The V gene is TRBV7-8, the J gene TRBJ2-1, with 9 positions matching TRBD1. V was clipped by 5 bases and J by 7 bases; unmatched bases: 9. The CDR3 consists of 15 residues. Looked up from germline, CDR1 is SGHVS and CDR2 is FQNEAQ. The CDR3, as DNA: TGTGCCAGCAGCAGTCGGGACAGGGCGGCAAATGAGCAGTTCTTC. Its protein product is CASSSRDRAANEQFF. Combining the CDR3 with reference TRBV7-8 and TRBJ2-1 gives the whole variable domain GAGVSQSPRYKVAKRGQDVALRCDPISGHVSLFWYQQALGQGPEFLTYFQNEAQLDKSGLPSDRFFAERPEGSVSTLKIQRTQQEDSAVYLCASSSRDRAANEQFFGPGTRLTVL.

The rearrangement joins TRBV29-1 to TRBJ1-5; 9 bases line up with TRBD1. J gave up 7 bases and V 6 bases, and 10 bases lay outside the gene matches. Germline-derived CDR1 and CDR2 are SQVTM and ANQGSEA. The CDR3 is made up of 14 amino acids. CDR3 loop: CSVTPGQGGQPQHF. The DNA of the CDR3 is TGCAGCGTAACCCCGGGACAGGGAGGGCAGCCCCAGCATTTT.

Regarding this clonotype: An end of the junction differs from the germline gene, which may be a read error. The chain employs TRBV3-1 and TRBJ2-1, with 11 bases matching TRBD2. The CDR3 totals 15 residues. Germline V lookup: CDR1 LGHDT, CDR2 YNNKEL (reference sequence). CDR3 region: CASSRLGTSGNEEFF. CDR3 nucleotide sequence: TGTGCCAGCAGCCGCCTCGGGACTAGCGGCAATGAGGAGTTCTTC.

For this clonotype: Mismatch with germline at one junction end may stem from a read error. The chain recombines TRBV4-3 with TRBJ2-3; TRBD2 aligns across 10 bases. This CDR3 is built from 15 residues. CDR1 LGHNA and CDR2 YSLEER come from the germline V gene. The CDR3 is CASSQGLAGADMQYF. The CDR3 coding sequence is TGCGCCAGCAGCCAAGGCCTAGCGGGGGCAGATATGCAGTATTTT.

This clonotype has a handful of counts. This chain connects TRBV6-2 or TRBV6-3 to TRBJ2-5, with 10 bases aligning to TRBD2. The germline CDR1 and CDR2 sequences are MNHEY and SVGEGT. CDR3 length: 17 residues. Losses at the gene ends were 2 bases for V and 5 bases for J; bases not matched to a gene: 11. The CDR3 DNA reads as TGTGCCAGCAGTTACGGGACCCTAGCGGGGGATTATGAGACCCAGTACTTC. This gives the protein CASSYGTLAGDYETQYF.

This clonotype was seen once. The chain recombines TRBV12-3 or TRBV12-4 with TRBJ2-7, with D maybe TRBD1 (6 bases). V lost 0 bases and J lost 6, with 18 bases in between. There are 16 residues in the CDR3. The CDR3 nucleotides are TGTGCCAGCAGTTTAGCGCAGGGGCGGTCCCCCGGCGAGCAGTACTTC. Translation gives CASSLAQGRSPGEQYF.

This clonotype has just a few counts. The V call is TRBV11-2, the J call TRBJ2-7; D unclear. The CDR3 length is 14 residues. The germline gives CDR1 SGHAT, CDR2 FQNNGV. V lost 1 base and J 3 bases, leaving 10 bases between the germline ends. The CDR3, as DNA: TGTGCCAGCAGCTTAGTAGCCGCGATCTACGAGCAGTACTTC. Residues: CASSLVAAIYEQYF.

The rearrangement links TRBV7-9 to TRBJ2-1; D ambiguous. CDR3 length: 13 residues. The V end lost 5 bases, the J end lost 6 bases, and 11 bases lay between the germline ends. CDR1 is SEHNR and CDR2 is FQNEAQ in the germline V gene (reference sequence). The CDR3 coding sequence is TGTGCCAGCAGCCCCCGGCAGCCCAATGAGCAGTTCTTC. The encoded protein is CASSPRQPNEQFF.

V gene TRBV4-1 combines with J gene TRBJ1-2; 11 bases are a match to TRBD1. The germline CDR1 and CDR2 sequences are MGHRA and YSYEKL. CDR3 size: 17 residues. With V trimmed by 3 bases and J by 4 bases, 10 bases remained unmatched. This chain's CDR3 is CASSQALRTGGIYGYTF. The CDR3 DNA reads TGCGCCAGCAGCCAGGCACTCCGGACAGGGGGCATCTATGGCTACACCTTC.

This clonotype was seen a handful of times. The chain links TRBV10-3 to TRBJ2-1, with TRBD2 as a possible D gene (5 bases). The CDR3 spans 15 residues. V was pared by 3 bases and J by 4 bases, with 13 bases between. From germline, CDR1 is ENHRY and CDR2 SYGVKD. The CDR3, as DNA: TGTGCCATCAGTGACCCCGGACGGGATTACAATGAGCAGTTCTTC. Translation: CAISDPGRDYNEQFF.

The chain couples TRBV27 to TRBJ1-6, with D possibly being TRBD1 (5 bases). Germline values: CDR1 MNHEY, CDR2 SMNVEV (reference sequence). The CDR3 sequence is 19 residues long. Trimming pared 3 bases from V and 1 base from J, leaving 19 bases between. The CDR3 spells CASSFRALGGTSYNSPLHF. DNA for the CDR3: TGTGCCAGCAGTTTTAGGGCCCTCGGGGGTACGTCCTATAATTCACCCCTCCACTTT.

The chain links TRBV27 to TRBJ2-1, with TRBD2 as a possible D gene (6 bases). Deletions cut 4 bases from V and 4 bases from J, with 14 bases between. Germline values: CDR1 MNHEY, CDR2 SMNVEV (reference sequence). This CDR3 is 15 amino acids long. In nucleotides, the CDR3 is TGTGCCAGCAGTTGCATCCGGGACTTTTACAATGAGCAGTTCTTC. Protein product: CASSCIRDFYNEQFF.

The chain carries TRBV24-1 and TRBJ2-1; D unresolved. The CDR3 covers 15 residues. CDR1 and CDR2 from the germline V gene are KGHDR and SFDVKD. Trimming shortened V by 4 bases and J by 7 bases, and 16 bases separated the two germline ends. CDR3 in DNA: TGTGCCACCAGTGACGGACCGTGGGTGGGAAATGAGCAGTTCTTC. It translates to CATSDGPWVGNEQFF.

In this sample, this clonotype turned up a few times. The chain uses TRBV6-5 and TRBJ2-7; 10 nucleotides align to TRBD2. V shed 2 bases, J shed 6 bases, and the junction held 10 bases outside the gene matches. This CDR3 is built from 16 residues. Germline values: CDR1 MNHEY, CDR2 SVGAGI. The CDR3 sequence is CASSYPGTSVWSEQYF. The CDR3 DNA reads as TGTGCCAGCAGTTACCCCGGGACTAGCGTTTGGTCCGAGCAGTACTTC.

This clonotype was detected many times. The chain has TRBV25-1 and TRBJ2-7, with 7 nucleotides matching TRBD1. Per the germline V gene, CDR1 is MGHDK and CDR2 is SYGVNS. The CDR3 has 13 residues. The trim removed 4 bases at V and 0 bases at J, leaving 0 bases unmatched. In nucleotides, the CDR3 is TGTGCCAGCAGTGGACAGGGCTCCTACGAGCAGTACTTC. It yields the protein CASSGQGSYEQYF.